The clone carrying this T cell receptor beta chain turned up a few times. Its antigen is currently unknown. This sample is drawn from a study of post-analysis software for immune sequencing data. Overall study findings and caveats: Co-batched samples clustered tightly together by F measure. In patients, four to six TRBV segments were more frequent than in controls, with TRBV5-6, TRBV5-1 and TRBV20-1 among them.

The CDR3 covers 16 residues. Germline V gene data show CDR1 as MGHRA and CDR2 as YSYEKL. The V and J ends lost 3 bases and 5 bases, in that order; junction bases with no gene match: 10. Tagging with unique molecular identifiers was a feature of the TCR beta cDNA libraries. Yield was around 500,000 cDNA molecules from around 0.96 to 9.9 million T cells. TCRdb called the PCR reads again in MiXCR, with one record for every CDR3 protein. Of a few hundred thousand distinct CDR3 sequences listed, roughly 45% are singletons. V and J are TRBV4-1 and TRBJ2-1, with 7 bases fitting TRBD2. The sequencing sample was made of blood. The sequence was obtained from a girl aged 5 to 17 with multiple sclerosis. CDR3 coding DNA: TGCGCCAGCAGCCACCAGACCGGGACTATTAACAATGAGCAGTTCTTC. Protein: CASSHQTGTINNEQFF.